This T cell receptor (beta chain) was recovered during a study of beta chain features in type 1 diabetes. Looking at the study overall: Sorted cell examination encompassed 85 million to 130 million cells across all samples. General study points: Shorter templates may be favored by PCR, equally so in patients and controls. Moderate but significant shortening of TCRB CDR3s was recorded in all four CD4+ subsets from Type 1 diabetes patients.

Expressed TCRB transcripts were sequenced after all isolated RNA was converted to cDNA. Libraries were prepared by immunoSEQ multiplex PCR; TCRdb keeps only in-frame clonotypes and omits some of them. The top ten hold about 1.5% of the sample, which has more than 25,000 clones, 56% seen once. Each of the sorted populations had a purity greater than 98%. To note about this clone: Its antigen is not known.

The sample was Tregs from blood. The source is a woman younger than 30 with type 1 diabetes.

The CDR3, as DNA: TGCGCCAGCAGCCCGTTGGTTAGTGGAGAATCCGAGCAGTTCTTC. Translation: CASSPLVSGESEQFF. The chain uses TRBV5-1 and TRBJ2-1; D call uncertain. Between the trimmed V and J ends, which lost 4 bases and 10 bases, there was a span of 21 bases. This CDR3 is 15 amino acids long. Germline lookup yields CDR1 SGHRS and CDR2 YFSETQ.